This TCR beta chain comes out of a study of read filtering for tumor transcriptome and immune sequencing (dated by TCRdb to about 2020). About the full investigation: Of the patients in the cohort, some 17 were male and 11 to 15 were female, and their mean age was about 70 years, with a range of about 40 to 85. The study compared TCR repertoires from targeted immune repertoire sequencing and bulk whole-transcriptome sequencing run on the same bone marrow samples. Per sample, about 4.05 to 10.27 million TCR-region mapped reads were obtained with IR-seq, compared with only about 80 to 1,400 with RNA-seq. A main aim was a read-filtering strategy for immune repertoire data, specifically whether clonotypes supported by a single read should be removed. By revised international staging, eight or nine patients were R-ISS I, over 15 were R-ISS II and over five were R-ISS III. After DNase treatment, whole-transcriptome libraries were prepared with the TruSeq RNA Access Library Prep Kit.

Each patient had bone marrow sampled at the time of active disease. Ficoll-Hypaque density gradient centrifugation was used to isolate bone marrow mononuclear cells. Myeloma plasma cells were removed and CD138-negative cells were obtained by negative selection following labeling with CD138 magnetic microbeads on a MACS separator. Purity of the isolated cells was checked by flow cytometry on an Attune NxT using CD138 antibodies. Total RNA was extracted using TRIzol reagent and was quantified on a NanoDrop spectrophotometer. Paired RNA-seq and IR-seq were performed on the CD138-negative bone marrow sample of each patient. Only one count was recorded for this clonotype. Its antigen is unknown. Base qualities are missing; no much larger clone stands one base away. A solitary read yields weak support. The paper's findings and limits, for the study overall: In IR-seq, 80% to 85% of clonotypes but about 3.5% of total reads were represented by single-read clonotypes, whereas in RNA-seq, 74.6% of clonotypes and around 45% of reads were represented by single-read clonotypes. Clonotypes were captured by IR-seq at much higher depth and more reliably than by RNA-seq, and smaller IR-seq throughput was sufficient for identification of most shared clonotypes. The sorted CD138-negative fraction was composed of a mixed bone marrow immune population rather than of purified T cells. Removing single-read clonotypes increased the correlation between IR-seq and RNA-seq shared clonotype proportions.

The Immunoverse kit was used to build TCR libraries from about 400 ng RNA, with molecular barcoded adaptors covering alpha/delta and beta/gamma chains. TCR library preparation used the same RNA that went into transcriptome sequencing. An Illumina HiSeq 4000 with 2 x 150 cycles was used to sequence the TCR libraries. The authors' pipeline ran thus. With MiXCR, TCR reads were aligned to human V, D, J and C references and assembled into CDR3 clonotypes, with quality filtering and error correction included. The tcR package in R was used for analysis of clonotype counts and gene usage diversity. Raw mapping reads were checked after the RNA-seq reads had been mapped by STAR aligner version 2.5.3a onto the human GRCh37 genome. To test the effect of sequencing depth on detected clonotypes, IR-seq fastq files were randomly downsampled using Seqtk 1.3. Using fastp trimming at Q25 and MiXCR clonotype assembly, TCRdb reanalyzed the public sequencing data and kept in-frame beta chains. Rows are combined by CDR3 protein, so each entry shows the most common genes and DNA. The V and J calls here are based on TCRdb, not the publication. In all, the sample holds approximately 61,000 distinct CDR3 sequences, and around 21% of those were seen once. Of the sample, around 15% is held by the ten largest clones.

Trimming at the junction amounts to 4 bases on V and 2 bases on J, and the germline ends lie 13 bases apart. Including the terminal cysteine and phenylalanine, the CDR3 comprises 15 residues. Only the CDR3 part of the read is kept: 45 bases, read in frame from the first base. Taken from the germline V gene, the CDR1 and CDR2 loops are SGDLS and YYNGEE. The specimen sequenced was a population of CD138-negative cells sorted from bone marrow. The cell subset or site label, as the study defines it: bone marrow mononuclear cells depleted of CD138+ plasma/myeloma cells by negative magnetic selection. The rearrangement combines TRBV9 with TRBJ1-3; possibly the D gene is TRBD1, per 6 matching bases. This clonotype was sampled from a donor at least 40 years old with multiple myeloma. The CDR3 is CASSTPGQPGNTIYF. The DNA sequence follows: TGTGCCAGCAGCACCCCCGGACAGCCTGGAAACACCATATATTTT.